This T cell receptor beta chain was recorded in a study of blood T cell repertoires in COVID-19. Study at large: From the United States, Italy and Spain came samples of acute and convalescent COVID-19.

V was cut by 5 bases and J by 5 bases, with 7 bases left in between. There are 12 residues in the CDR3. In germline, CDR1 is SNHLY, CDR2 FYNNEI. Authors' methods: Reference gene primers were amplified, and this amplification served to estimate nucleated cell counts. Method: immunoSEQ multiplex PCR; TCRdb's copy keeps in-frame clones and lacks some. Clone size and the V and J calls come from that table; the DNA yielded D and trimming. Of around 200,000 clones in the sample, approximately 82% were seen once. This receptor was identified in a man aged 50-59 years with active or convalescent COVID-19. The sequencing sample was made of peripheral blood. The V call is TRBV2, the J call TRBJ1-5; D remains ambiguous. This chain's CDR3 is CASSRVDQPQHF. CDR3 nucleotides: TGTGCCAGCAGTCGAGTAGATCAGCCCCAGCATTTT.